This TCR beta chain was obtained from a study of beta chain features in type 1 diabetes. Study-level points and caveats: Since sequencing was performed on cDNA, cells with high TCR expression could be over-represented. TCRB CDR3 length was moderately but significantly reduced in all four CD4+ subsets of Type 1 diabetes patients.

A word on this clone: The antigen remains undetermined.

From germline, CDR1 is SNHLY and CDR2 FYNNEI. V lost 4 bases and J lost 7, with 17 bases in between. This CDR3 contains 15 residues. Reverse transcription of all isolated RNA meant that expressed TCRB transcripts were sequenced. Here immunoSEQ multiplex PCR was the method, and the copy in TCRdb shows in-frame clones only, minus some. The data show roughly 260,000 clones, about a fifth seen once. One heparinised draw of blood, averaging roughly 120 mL, came from each donor. The chain carries TRBV2 and TRBJ1-5, with D perhaps TRBD1 (6 bases). The sample consisted of naive CD4+ T cells from blood. This clonotype was obtained from a middle-aged woman with type 1 diabetes. This CDR3 is CASSGGRGLRQPQHF. The CDR3 nucleotides are TGTGCCAGCAGTGGGGGCAGGGGCCTCCGGCAGCCCCAGCATTTT.